This TCR beta chain was retrieved from a study of T cells in Graves' hyperthyroidism and ophthalmopathy. TCR beta CDR3 sequences were amplified from RNA transcripts. HTBI primers were the set used in a first-round RT-PCR of the TCR CDR3. A single record per CDR3 protein comes from TCRdb applying MiXCR to the multiplex PCR reads. The sample carries hundreds of thousands of distinct CDR3 sequences, more than 45% recorded once. On this clonotype itself: The target antigen is unknown.

The CDR3 extends over 14 amino acids. Germline V lookup: CDR1 SNHLY, CDR2 FYNNEI. V was clipped by 4 bases and J by 5 bases, with 11 bases between them. Hyperthyroidism of Graves' type that showed no ophthalmopathy progression within 18 months was stable. Uncontrolled infection, other autoimmune disease, pregnancy or lactation excluded patients. Regarding the study as a whole: Most clonotypes expanded in the thyroid (above 0.001) were also present in blood. Ophthalmopathy was separated from stable hyperthyroidism by a 13 V-J model.

This sequence was found in a woman aged 18-29 years with Graves' hyperthyroidism. The source material was peripheral blood or thyroid tissue (not recorded which). This rearrangement joins TRBV2 to TRBJ1-4, with D possibly being TRBD1 (5 bases). This chain's CDR3 is CASSARDANEKLFF. For the CDR3, the DNA is TGTGCCAGCAGTGCGCGGGACGCCAATGAAAAACTGTTTTTT.